This T cell receptor beta chain was captured by sequencing in a study of OX40 agonist ivuxolimab in advanced cancers. This CDR3 spans 14 amino acids. Germline V lookup: CDR1 MDHEN, CDR2 SYDVKM. Data came from immunoSEQ multiplex PCR; TCRdb stores just in-frame clones and leaves some out. The repertoire holds 55,000 to 65,000 clones, with about 80% as singletons. The chain has TRBV28 and TRBJ2-5; 10 bases fit TRBD2. The J call is uncertain, as TRBJ2-7 better fits the DNA end. The receptor was derived from an adult with an advanced solid tumor such as melanoma, head and neck, liver or kidney cancer. The sequencing here drew on CD4+ or CD8+ T cells sorted from blood, taken in a trial of the OX40 agonist ivuxolimab. The CDR3 nucleotides read TGTGCCAGCAGCCTAGCGGGAGAGGCCTACGAGCAGTACTTC. It translates to CASSLAGEAYEQYF.